This is a list of T cell receptor beta chains from one sample in a study of CD8 T cells in ankylosing spondylitis. From the 5' RACE reads, TCRdb called clonotypes with MiXCR, one entry per CDR3 protein. The data contain 450,000 to 550,000 distinct CDR3 sequences, approximately 5% of them singletons. Sequenced input: blood, either unsorted or a sorted T cell fraction (not recorded which). The receptor source for this set is a male donor with ankylosing spondylitis. The conserved cysteine and the conserved F or W are not part of the CDR3 here. The order of the fields is J gene, V gene, CDR3 protein.

TRBJ2-3,TRBV5-1,ASSLSTGLLGTQY
TRBJ1-1,TRBV28,ASRGETGGTEAF
TRBJ2-5,TRBV7-9,ASSLELSSGGGETQY
TRBJ1-2,TRBV4-3,ASSLGAPAEGYT
TRBJ1-1,TRBV9,ASSVDGHEAF
TRBJ2-6,TRBV5-1,ASSYLGPLPGANVLT
TRBJ2-1,TRBV7-9,ASSSFGTREEHEQF
TRBJ2-2,TRBV10-3,AISDGQGNTGELF
TRBJ2-7,TRBV29-1,SADQGVGEQY
TRBJ1-3,TRBV4-3,ASSLSPGGTIY
TRBJ1-1,TRBV12-3/TRBV12-4,ASSFGMGTEAF
TRBJ2-6,TRBV10-3,AISESGAGANVLT
TRBJ2-7,TRBV21-1,ASSFGTSGRPNYEQY
TRBJ1-1,TRBV5-5,ASRDRQNTEAF
TRBJ2-6,TRBV5-1,ASSGTSATISSGANVLT
TRBJ1-1,TRBV6-1,ASTKEGRTEAF
TRBJ2-1,TRBV5-1,ASSFSGRYEQF
TRBJ2-1,TRBV6-1,ASSEEPAGGRGEQF
TRBJ2-1,TRBV7-9,ASSRGTSGGGEQF
TRBJ2-5,TRBV29-1,SVEGTSGGRETQY
TRBJ1-5,TRBV4-3,ASSPQHTGENQPQH
TRBJ2-7,TRBV5-1,ASSLGPRTGRYEQY
TRBJ2-3,TRBV20-1,SARDLREGDTQY
TRBJ2-5,TRBV7-2,ASSLSFGETQY
TRBJ2-1,TRBV3-1,ASSQELILYNEQF
TRBJ1-1,TRBV12-3/TRBV12-4,ASSSVRWSTEAF
TRBJ1-4,TRBV12-3/TRBV12-4,ASSATGKLF
TRBJ2-1,TRBV29-1,SVWTGGRYEQF
TRBJ1-2,TRBV27,ASSFARQGYYGYT
TRBJ2-7,TRBV11-2,ASSFRLAGPSYEQY
TRBJ2-2,TRBV7-2,ASTIFRNPGELF
TRBJ1-1,TRBV20-1,SASAVRWGMNTEAF
TRBJ2-7,TRBV7-2,ASSLSVNSYEQY
TRBJ1-1,TRBV11-2,ASSQNRGAGGNTEAF
TRBJ1-2,TRBV5-6,ASSLAPGQGGST
TRBJ1-5,TRBV7-9,ASSSSGSNQPQH
TRBJ1-5,TRBV7-2,ASSWGLEPQH
TRBJ2-7,TRBV4-3,ASSLRTSGNYEQY
TRBJ1-1,TRBV29-1,SVEGGGRWGAF
TRBJ2-3,TRBV4-1,ASSQTSASGDTQY
TRBJ1-2,TRBV5-1,ASSSTPGQGYNYGYT
TRBJ1-5,TRBV30,AWSVGVNQPQH
TRBJ2-3,TRBV20-1,SAPRDRNTDTQY
TRBJ2-3,TRBV7-2,ASSPPRTGDTQY
TRBJ2-7,TRBV20-1,SATDRGPSSYEQY
TRBJ2-7,TRBV7-2,ASSPGVAGGVEQY
TRBJ1-2,TRBV20-1,TGGNRDYGYT
TRBJ2-3,TRBV12-3/TRBV12-4,ASSSGKGASTDTQY
TRBJ2-3,TRBV20-1,SAIAAGAVDTQY
TRBJ2-1,TRBV7-6,ASSLRAGQGYNEQF
TRBJ2-7,TRBV15,ATSRVIGAPYEQY
TRBJ2-3,TRBV20-1,SARGGGDTQY
TRBJ1-5,TRBV29-1,SSQWGNQPQH
TRBJ2-7,TRBV20-1,SASELADSYEQY
TRBJ1-4,TRBV7-8,ASTLRRDRGEKLF
TRBJ2-1,TRBV20-1,SASFPGQAGNEQF
TRBJ2-1,TRBV5-4,ASSFGLSAYNEQF
TRBJ2-3,TRBV5-1,ASSWGQGAGDTQY
TRBJ2-7,TRBV20-1,SARVPPQREIHEQY
TRBJ1-1,TRBV7-8,ASSRGGVTEAF